This TCR beta chain was sequenced during a study of CD8 T cells in ankylosing spondylitis. The table lists this clonotype with many counts. The CDR3 extends over 14 amino acids. Between the trimmed V and J ends, which lost 1 base and 2 bases, there was a span of 10 bases. The germline CDR1 and CDR2 sequences are SQVTM and ANQGSEA. One entry per CDR3 protein, called by TCRdb with MiXCR from the 5' RACE reads. The sample lists 250,000 to 350,000 distinct CDR3 sequences; more than 20% were seen once. Sample: blood, either unsorted or a sorted T cell fraction (not recorded which). The chain links TRBV29-1 to TRBJ2-3, with D hard to call. This receptor was identified in a female donor with ankylosing spondylitis or in good health (not recorded which). CDR3 sequence: CSVEGGLTTDTQYF. The CDR3 DNA sequence: TGCAGCGTTGAAGGAGGTTTGACCACAGATACGCAGTATTTT.